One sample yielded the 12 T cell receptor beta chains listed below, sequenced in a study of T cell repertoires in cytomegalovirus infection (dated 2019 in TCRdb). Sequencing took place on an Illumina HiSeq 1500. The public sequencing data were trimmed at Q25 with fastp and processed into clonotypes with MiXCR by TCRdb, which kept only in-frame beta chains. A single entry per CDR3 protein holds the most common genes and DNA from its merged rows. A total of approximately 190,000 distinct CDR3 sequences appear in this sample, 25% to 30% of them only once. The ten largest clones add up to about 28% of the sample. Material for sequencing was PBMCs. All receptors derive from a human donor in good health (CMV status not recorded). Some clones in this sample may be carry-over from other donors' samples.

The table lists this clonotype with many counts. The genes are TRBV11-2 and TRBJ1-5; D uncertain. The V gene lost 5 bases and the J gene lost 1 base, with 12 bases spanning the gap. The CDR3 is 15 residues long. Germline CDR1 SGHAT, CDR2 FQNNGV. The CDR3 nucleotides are TGTGCCAGCAGCGATGGACCGTTGAGCAATCAGCCCCAGCATTTT. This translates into CASSDGPLSNQPQHF.

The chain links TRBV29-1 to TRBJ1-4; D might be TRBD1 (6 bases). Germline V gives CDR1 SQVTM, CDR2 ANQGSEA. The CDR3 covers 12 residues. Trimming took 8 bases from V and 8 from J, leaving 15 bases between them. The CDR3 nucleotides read TGCAGCACCTGGGACACAGGAGAAAAACTGTTTTTT. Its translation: CSTWDTGEKLFF.

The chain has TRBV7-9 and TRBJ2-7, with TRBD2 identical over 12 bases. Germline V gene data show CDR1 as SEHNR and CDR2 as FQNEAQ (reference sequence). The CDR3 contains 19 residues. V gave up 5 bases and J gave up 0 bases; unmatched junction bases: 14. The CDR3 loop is CASSGELAGGPYSSYEQYF. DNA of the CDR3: TGTGCCAGCAGCGGAGAACTAGCGGGGGGCCCGTATTCCTCCTACGAGCAGTACTTC.

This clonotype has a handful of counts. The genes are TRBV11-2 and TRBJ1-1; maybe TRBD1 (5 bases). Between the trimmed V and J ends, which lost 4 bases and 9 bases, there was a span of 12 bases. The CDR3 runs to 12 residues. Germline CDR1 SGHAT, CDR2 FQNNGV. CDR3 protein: CASSYGRGKAFF. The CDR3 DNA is TGTGCCAGCAGCTACGGGAGGGGAAAAGCTTTCTTT.

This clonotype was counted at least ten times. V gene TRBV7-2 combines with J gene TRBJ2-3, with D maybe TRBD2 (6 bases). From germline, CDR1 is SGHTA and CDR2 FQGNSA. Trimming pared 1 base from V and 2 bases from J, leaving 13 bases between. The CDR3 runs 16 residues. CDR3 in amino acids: CASSLVGGGSTDTQYF. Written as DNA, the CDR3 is TGTGCCAGCAGCTTAGTAGGTGGGGGGTCCACAGATACGCAGTATTTT.

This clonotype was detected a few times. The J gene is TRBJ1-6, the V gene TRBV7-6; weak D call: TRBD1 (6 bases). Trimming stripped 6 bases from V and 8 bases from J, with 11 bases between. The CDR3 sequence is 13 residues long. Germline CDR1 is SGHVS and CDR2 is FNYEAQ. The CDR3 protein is CASRIQGDSPLHF. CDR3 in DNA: TGTGCCAGCAGGATACAGGGTGATTCACCCCTCCACTTT.

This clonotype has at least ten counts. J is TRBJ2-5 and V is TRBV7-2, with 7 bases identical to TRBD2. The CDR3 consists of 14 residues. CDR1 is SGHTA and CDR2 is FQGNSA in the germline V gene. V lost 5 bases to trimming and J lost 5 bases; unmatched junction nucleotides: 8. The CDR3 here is CASSPRLAAETQYF. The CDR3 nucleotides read TGTGCCAGCAGCCCCCGACTAGCCGCGGAGACCCAGTACTTC.

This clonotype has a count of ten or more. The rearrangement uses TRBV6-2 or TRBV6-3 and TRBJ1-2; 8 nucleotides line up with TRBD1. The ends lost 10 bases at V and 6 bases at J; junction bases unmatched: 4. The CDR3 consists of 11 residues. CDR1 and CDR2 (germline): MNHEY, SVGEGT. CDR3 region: CATPGQDGYTF. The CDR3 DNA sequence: TGTGCCACCCCGGGACAGGATGGCTACACCTTC.

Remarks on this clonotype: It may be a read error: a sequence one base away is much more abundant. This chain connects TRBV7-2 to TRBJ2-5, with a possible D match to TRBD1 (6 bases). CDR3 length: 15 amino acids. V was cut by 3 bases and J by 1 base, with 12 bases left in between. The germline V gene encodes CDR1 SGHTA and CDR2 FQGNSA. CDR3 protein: CASSFFRGTQETQYF. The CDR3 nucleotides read TGTGCCAGCAGCTTCTTTAGGGGGACCCAAGAGACCCAGTACTTC.

CDR3 sequence reads: CASSVGQPNTEAFF. The CDR3 DNA is TGTGCCAGCAGTGTTGGACAACCCAACACTGAAGCTTTCTTT. This chain joins TRBV6-8 and TRBJ1-1; the D gene is possibly TRBD1 (5 bases). The germline V gene encodes CDR1 MNHGY and CDR2 SAAAGT. Trimming removed 5 bases at V and 2 bases at J, with 12 bases between. This CDR3 spans 14 amino acids.

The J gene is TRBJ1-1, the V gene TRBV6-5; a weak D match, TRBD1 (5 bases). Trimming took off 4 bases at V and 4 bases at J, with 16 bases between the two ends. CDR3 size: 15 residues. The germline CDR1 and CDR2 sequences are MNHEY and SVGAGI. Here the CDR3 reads CASSFSGLGGTEAFF. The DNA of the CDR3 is TGTGCCAGCAGTTTCTCCGGACTGGGGGGCACTGAAGCTTTCTTT.

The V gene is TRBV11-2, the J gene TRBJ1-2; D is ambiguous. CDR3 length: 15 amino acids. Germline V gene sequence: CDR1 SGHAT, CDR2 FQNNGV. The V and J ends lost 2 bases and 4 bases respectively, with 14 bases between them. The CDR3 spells CASSLRSGRTYGYTF. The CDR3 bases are TGTGCCAGCAGCTTAAGATCTGGCAGGACCTATGGCTACACCTTC.